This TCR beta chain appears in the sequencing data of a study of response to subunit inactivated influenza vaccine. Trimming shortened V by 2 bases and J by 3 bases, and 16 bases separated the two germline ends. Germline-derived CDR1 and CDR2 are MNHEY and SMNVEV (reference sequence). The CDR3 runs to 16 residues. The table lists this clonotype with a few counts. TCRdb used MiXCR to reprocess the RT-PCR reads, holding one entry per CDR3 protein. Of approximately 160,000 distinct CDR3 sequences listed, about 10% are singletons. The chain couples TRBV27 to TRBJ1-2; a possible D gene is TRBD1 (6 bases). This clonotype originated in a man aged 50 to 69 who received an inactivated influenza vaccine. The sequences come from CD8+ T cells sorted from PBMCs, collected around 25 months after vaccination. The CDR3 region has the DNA TGTGCCAGCAGTTTACTCGGGGGGCCGGGTGACTATGGCTACACCTTC. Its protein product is CASSLLGGPGDYGYTF.